This entry features one TCR beta chain sequence. Its antigen is undetermined. Use of 60 Vbeta and 13 Jbeta primers characterized the PCR. The assay was immunoSEQ multiplex PCR, and TCRdb's table has in-frame clones only and misses some. The sample has over 70,000 clones; about four fifths are singletons. The sample is drawn from a study of cytomegalovirus exposure and HLA in healthy donors. Background on the study: Around 79 million unique TCRs, all from HLA-typed donors, were included in an early release of the data.

V dropped 3 bases and J dropped 11 bases, with 14 bases sitting between them. The CDR3 loop spans 13 amino acids. Germline CDR1 LNHNV, CDR2 YYDKDF (reference sequence). Study-level points and caveats: Cytomegalovirus-associated TCR beta chains were listed, numbering over 150. Cytomegalovirus status, reportedly, was diagnosed with high specificity and sensitivity by the classifier. It was in a later analysis that TCR association rates were seen to vary by HLA locus, highest for DRB1 and lowest for HLA-C.

Sequences were obtained from PBMCs. This receptor was taken from a man in his fifties in good health and CMV-seropositive. J is TRBJ2-1 and V is TRBV15; perhaps TRBD1 as D (5 bases). The DNA for the CDR3 is TGTGCCACCAGCAGGGTTTCGACAGTGAAGCAGTTCTTC. It encodes CATSRVSTVKQFF.